This T cell receptor (beta chain) was retrieved from a study of T cell responses to AZD1222 COVID-19 vaccine. V shed 4 bases and J 2 bases; nucleotides not matched to a gene: 7. Germline V lookup: CDR1 SEHNR, CDR2 FQNEAQ (reference sequence). The CDR3 contains 16 residues. Study observations and caveats: Mostly white British, mostly female donors; authors suggested clonal diversity may be underestimated. Two doses of AZD1222 preceded a rise in Spike-specific TCR breadth and depth.

This clone was seen a handful of times. Its target is not known. Clones were sequenced by immunoSEQ multiplex PCR, and TCRdb holds only the in-frame ones, with some missing. The repertoire includes about 150,000 clones, 92% of them detected once, and under 2% sits in the top ten. Here the sequenced sample was peripheral blood, taken on day 0 of AZD1222 vaccination. The chain couples TRBV7-9 to TRBJ2-1; 8 positions match TRBD2. The TCR comes from an adult in good health. CDR3 DNA sequence: TGTGCCAGCAGCTCCCGGGGGGGCCATGCCTACAATGAGCAGTTCTTC. Its translation is CASSSRGGHAYNEQFF.